This TCR beta chain stems from a study of blood T cell repertoires in COVID-19. The overall study: In each case, the material was cDNA or gDNA derived from T cells, B-cell-depleted T cells, or PBMCs.

Assay: immunoSEQ multiplex PCR; the TCRdb copy retains only in-frame clones and omits some. The sample records about 170,000 clones, 70% to 90% being singletons. Recruited during active infection, patients (from Seattle) were subsequently followed longitudinally. Trimming stripped 0 bases from V and 0 bases from J, with 14 bases between. The germline V gene has CDR1 SGHRS and CDR2 YFSETQ. The CDR3 consists of 17 residues. This clone was seen only a few times. Input material: peripheral blood. This TCR was recovered from an elderly woman with COVID-19, enrolled during active disease. J is TRBJ2-3 and V is TRBV5-1; D might be TRBD2 (5 bases). The CDR3 loop is CASSLARGDPSTDTQYF. The DNA for the CDR3 is TGCGCCAGCAGCTTGGCCCGGGGAGATCCTAGCACAGATACGCAGTATTTT.